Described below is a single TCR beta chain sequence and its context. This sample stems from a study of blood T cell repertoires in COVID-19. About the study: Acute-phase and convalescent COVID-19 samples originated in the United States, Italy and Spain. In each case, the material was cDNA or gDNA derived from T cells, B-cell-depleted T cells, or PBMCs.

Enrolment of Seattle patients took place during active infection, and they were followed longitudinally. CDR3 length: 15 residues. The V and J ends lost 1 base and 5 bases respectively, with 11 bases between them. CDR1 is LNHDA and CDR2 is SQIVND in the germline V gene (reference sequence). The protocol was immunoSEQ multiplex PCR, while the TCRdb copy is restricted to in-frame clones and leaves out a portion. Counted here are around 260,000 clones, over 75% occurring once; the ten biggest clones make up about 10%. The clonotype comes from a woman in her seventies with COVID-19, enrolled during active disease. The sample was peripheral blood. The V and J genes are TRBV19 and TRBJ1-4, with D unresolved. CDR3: CASSIGYRENEKLFF. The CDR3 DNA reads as TGTGCCAGTAGTATAGGTTACAGAGAAAATGAAAAACTGTTTTTT.